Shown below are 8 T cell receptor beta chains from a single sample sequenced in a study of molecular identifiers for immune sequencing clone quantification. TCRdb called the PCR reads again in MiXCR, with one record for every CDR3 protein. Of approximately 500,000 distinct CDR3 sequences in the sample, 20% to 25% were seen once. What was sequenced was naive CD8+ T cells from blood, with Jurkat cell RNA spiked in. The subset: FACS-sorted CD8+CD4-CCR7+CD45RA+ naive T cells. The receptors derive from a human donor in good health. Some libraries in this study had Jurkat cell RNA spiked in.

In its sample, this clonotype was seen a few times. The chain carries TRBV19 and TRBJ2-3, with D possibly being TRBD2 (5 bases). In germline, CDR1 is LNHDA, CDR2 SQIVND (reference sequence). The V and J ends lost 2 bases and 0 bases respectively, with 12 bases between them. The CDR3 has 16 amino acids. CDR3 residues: CASSIISDSSTDTQYF. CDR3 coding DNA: TGTGCCAGTAGTATAATTAGCGATTCTAGCACAGATACGCAGTATTTT. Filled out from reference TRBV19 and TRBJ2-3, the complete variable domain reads DGGITQSPKYLFRKEGQNVTLSCEQNLNHDAMYWYRQDPGQGLRLIYYSQIVNDFQKGDIAEGYSVSREKKESFPLTVTSAQKNPTAFYLCASSIISDSSTDTQYFGPGTRLTVL.

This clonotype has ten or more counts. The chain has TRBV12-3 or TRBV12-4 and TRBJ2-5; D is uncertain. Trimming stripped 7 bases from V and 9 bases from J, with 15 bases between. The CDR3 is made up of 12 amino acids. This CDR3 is CASTGSQWPQYF. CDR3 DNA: TGTGCCAGCACCGGGTCTCAGTGGCCCCAGTACTTC.

The CDR3 spells CASSANPPGSQPQHF. CDR3 nucleotides: TGTGCCAGCAGCGCTAACCCCCCGGGTAGCCAGCCCCAGCATTTT. The chain joins TRBV11-2 to TRBJ1-5; D unclear. Per germline, CDR1 SGHAT and CDR2 FQNNGV. The CDR3 spans 15 residues. The V end was cut by 5 bases, the J end by 7 bases, with 18 bases between. Using reference TRBV11-2 and TRBJ1-5 for the parts outside the CDR3, the full variable domain is EAGVAQSPRYKIIEKRQSVAFWCNPISGHATLYWYQQILGQGPKLLIQFQNNGVVDDSQLPKDRFSAERLKGVDSTLKIQPAKLEDSAVYLCASSANPPGSQPQHFGDGTRLSIL.

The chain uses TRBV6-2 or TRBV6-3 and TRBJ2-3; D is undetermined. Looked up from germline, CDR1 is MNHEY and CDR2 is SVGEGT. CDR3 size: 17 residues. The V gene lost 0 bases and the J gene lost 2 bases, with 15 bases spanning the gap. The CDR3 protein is CASSYSSAGQVTDTQYF. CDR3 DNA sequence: TGTGCCAGCAGTTACTCTTCTGCTGGGCAGGTCACAGATACGCAGTATTTT.

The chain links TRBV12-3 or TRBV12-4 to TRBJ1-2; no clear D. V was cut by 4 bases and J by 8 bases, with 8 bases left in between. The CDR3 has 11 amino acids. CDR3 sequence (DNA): TGTGCCAGCAGTTCGTCCCGAGGCTACACCTTC. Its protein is CASSSSRGYTF.

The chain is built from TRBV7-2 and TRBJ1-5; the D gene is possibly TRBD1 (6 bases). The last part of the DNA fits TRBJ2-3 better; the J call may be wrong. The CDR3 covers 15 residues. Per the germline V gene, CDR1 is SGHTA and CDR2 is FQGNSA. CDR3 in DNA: TGTGCCAGCAGCTTGGGCGTGGGGGCAGGGCAGCCCCAGTATTTT. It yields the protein CASSLGVGAGQPQYF.

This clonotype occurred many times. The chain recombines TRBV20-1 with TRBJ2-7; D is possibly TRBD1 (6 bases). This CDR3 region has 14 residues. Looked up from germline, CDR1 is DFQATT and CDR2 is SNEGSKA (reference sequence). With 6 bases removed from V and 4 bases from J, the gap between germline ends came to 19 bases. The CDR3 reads CSAFPLGTQYEQYF. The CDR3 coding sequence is TGCAGTGCCTTCCCGCTCGGGACACAATACGAGCAGTACTTC.

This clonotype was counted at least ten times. The CDR3, as DNA: TGTGCCTGGAGTCCCATCGGCACTGAAGCTTTCTTT. Its protein is CAWSPIGTEAFF. The chain joins TRBV30 to TRBJ1-1; no clear D. This CDR3 is built from 12 residues. Trimming took off 2 bases at V and 4 bases at J, with 8 bases between the two ends. Germline V gene data show CDR1 as GTSNPN and CDR2 as SVGIG (reference sequence).